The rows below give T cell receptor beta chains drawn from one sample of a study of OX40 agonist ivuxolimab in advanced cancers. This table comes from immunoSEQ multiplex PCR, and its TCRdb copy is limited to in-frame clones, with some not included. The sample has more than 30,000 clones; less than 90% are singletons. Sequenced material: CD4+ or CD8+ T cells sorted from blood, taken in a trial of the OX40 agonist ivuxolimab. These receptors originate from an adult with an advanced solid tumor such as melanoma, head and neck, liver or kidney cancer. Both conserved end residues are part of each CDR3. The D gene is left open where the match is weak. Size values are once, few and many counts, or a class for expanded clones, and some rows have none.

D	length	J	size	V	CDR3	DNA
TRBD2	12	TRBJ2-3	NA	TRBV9	CASSGEGDTQYF	TGTGCCAGCAGCGGGGAGGGAGATACGCAGTATTTT
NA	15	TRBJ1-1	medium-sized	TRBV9	CASSAEVGKNTEAFF	TGTGCCAGCAGCGCCGAAGTGGGGAAGAACACTGAAGCTTTCTTT
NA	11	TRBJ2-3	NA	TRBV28	CASSNTDTQYF	TGTGCCAGCAGCAACACAGATACGCAGTATTTT
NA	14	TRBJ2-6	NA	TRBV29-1	CSVRGVSGANVLTF	TGCAGCGTGAGGGGAGTCTCTGGGGCCAACGTCCTGACTTTC
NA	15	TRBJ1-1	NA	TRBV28	CASSLSAALNTEAFF	TGTGCCAGCAGTTTATCGGCAGCGCTGAACACTGAAGCTTTCTTT
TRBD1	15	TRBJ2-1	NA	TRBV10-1	CASSDRDRVYNEQFF	TGCGCCAGCAGTGACCGGGACAGGGTCTACAATGAGCAGTTCTTC
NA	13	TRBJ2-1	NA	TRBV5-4	CASSAGQGNEQFF	TGTGCCAGCAGCGCAGGGCAGGGGAATGAGCAGTTCTTC
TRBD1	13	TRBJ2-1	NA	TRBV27	CASSDNRGNEQFF	TGTGCCAGCAGTGACAACAGGGGCAATGAGCAGTTCTTC
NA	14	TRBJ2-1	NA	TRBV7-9	CASSLAFMGNEQFF	TGTGCCAGCAGCTTAGCCTTTATGGGTAATGAGCAGTTCTTC
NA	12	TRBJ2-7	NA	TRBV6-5	CASSYGGTEQYF	TGTGCCAGCAGTTACGGTGGAACCGAGCAGTACTTC
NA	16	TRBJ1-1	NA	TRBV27	CASSLGRNYMNTEAFF	TGTGCCAGCAGCTTGGGACGAAACTACATGAACACTGAAGCTTTCTTT
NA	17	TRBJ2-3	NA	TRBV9	CASSVEGSGYSTDTQYF	TGTGCCAGCAGCGTAGAGGGGAGCGGATATAGCACAGATACGCAGTATTTT
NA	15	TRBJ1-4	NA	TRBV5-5	CASSLELRANEKLFF	TGTGCCAGCAGCTTGGAGTTAAGGGCTAATGAAAAACTGTTTTTT
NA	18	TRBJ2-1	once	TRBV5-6	CASTAGRDLYGPYNEQFF	TGTGCCAGCACCGCCGGCAGGGATCTATACGGGCCTTACAATGAGCAGTTCTTC
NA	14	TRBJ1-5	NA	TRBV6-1	CASSDLYSNQPQHF	TGTGCCAGCAGTGATTTATACAGCAATCAGCCCCAGCATTTT
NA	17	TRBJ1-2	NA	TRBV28	CASRYAGNPSLRVGYTF	TGTGCCAGCCGGTATGCTGGAAACCCGTCCTTACGGGTGGGCTACACCTTC
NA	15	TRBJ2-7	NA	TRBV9	CASSVVGRDWDEQYF	TGTGCCAGCAGCGTAGTCGGCAGGGATTGGGACGAGCAGTACTTC
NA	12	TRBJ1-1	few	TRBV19	CASSYINTEAFF	TGTGCCAGTAGTTATATTAACACTGAAGCTTTCTTT
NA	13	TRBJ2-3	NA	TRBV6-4	CASSEGPTDTQYF	TGTGCCAGCAGTGAGGGACCCACAGATACGCAGTATTTT
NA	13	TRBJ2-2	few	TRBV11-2	CASERQNTGELFF	TGTGCCAGCGAGCGGCAGAACACCGGGGAGCTGTTTTTT
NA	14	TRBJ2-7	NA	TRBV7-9	CASSLAGPLYEQYF	TGTGCCAGCAGCTTAGCGGGGCCTCTTTACGAGCAGTACTTC
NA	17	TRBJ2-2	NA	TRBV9	CASSVFPEGDYTGELFF	TGTGCCAGCAGCGTATTCCCCGAAGGGGACTACACCGGGGAGCTGTTTTTT
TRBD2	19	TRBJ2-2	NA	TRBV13	CASSPGGLAGDSNTGELFF	TGTGCCAGCAGCCCTGGAGGGCTAGCGGGAGATTCGAACACCGGGGAGCTGTTTTTT
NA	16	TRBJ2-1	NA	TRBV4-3	CASSQIISDGHNEQFF	TGCGCCAGCAGCCAAATTATCAGCGACGGTCACAATGAGCAGTTCTTC
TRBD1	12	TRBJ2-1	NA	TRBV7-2	CASSHRGNEQFF	TGTGCCAGCAGCCACAGGGGAAATGAGCAGTTCTTC
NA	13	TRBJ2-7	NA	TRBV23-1	CASSQSPGPKEYF	TGCGCCAGCAGTCAATCCCCTGGCCCCAAGGAGTACTTC
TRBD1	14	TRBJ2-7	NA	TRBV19	CATSWGQGAYEQYF	TGTGCCACCTCGTGGGGACAGGGAGCCTACGAGCAGTACTTC
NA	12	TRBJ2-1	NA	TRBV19	CASSIKYNEQFF	TGTGCCAGTAGTATAAAGTACAATGAGCAGTTCTTC
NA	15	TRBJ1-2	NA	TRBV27	CASSFVGGSPHGYTF	TGTGCCAGCAGTTTTGTAGGGGGAAGCCCGCATGGCTACACCTTC
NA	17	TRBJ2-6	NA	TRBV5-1	CASSLGTRLSGANVLTF	TGCGCCAGCAGCTTGGGAACCAGGCTCTCTGGGGCCAACGTCCTGACTTTC
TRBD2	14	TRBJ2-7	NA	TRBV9	CASSPRLAAYEQYF	TGTGCCAGCAGCCCGCGACTAGCAGCCTACGAGCAGTACTTC
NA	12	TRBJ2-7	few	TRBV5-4	CASSLVGYEQYF	TGTGCCAGCAGCTTGGTAGGGTACGAGCAGTACTTC
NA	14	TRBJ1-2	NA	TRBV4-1	CASSQGQEGYGYTF	TGCGCCAGCAGCCAAGGACAGGAGGGGTATGGCTACACCTTC
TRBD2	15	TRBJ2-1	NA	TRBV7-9	CASSLLAGAFHEQFF	TGTGCCAGCAGCTTACTAGCGGGAGCATTTCATGAGCAGTTCTTC
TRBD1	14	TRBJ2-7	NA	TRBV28	CASSHGTGSHEQYF	TGTGCCAGCAGTCACGGGACAGGGAGCCACGAGCAGTACTTC
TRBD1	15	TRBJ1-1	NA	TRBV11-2	CASSLSGTGALRAFF	TGTGCCAGCAGCTTATCAGGGACAGGGGCCCTTAGAGCTTTCTTT
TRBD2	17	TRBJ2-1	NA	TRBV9	CASSGSWTSGSYNEQFF	TGTGCCAGCAGCGGCTCCTGGACTAGCGGGTCCTACAATGAGCAGTTCTTC
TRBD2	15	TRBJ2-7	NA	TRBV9	CASSGTSGRLNEQYF	TGTGCCAGCTCCGGGACTAGCGGGAGGTTAAACGAGCAGTACTTC
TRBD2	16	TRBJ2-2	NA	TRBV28	CASRGGEREETGELFF	TGTGCCAGCAGAGGGGGGGAGCGGGAGGAGACCGGGGAGCTGTTTTTT
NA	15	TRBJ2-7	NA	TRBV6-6	CASKSSGRAVYEQYF	TGTGCCAGCAAAAGTTCGGGACGGGCAGTTTACGAGCAGTACTTC
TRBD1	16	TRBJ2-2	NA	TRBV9	CASSVSGTGVTGELFF	TGTGCCAGCAGCGTATCCGGGACAGGGGTCACCGGGGAGCTGTTTTTT
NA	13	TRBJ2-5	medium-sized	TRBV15	CATSRVGGETQYF	TGTGCCACCAGCAGAGTCGGTGGTGAGACCCAGTACTTC
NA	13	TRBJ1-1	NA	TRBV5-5	CASSLWGNTEAFF	TGTGCCAGCAGCTTGTGGGGTAACACTGAAGCTTTCTTT
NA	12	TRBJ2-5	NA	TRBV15	CATSRYEETQYF	TGTGCCACCAGCAGATACGAAGAGACCCAGTACTTC
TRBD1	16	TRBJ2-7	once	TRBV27	CASSLEGTGASYEQYF	TGTGCCAGCAGTTTAGAGGGGACAGGGGCGTCCTACGAGCAGTACTTC
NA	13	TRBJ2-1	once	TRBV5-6	CASSLGLYNEQFF	TGTGCCAGCAGCTTGGGACTTTACAATGAGCAGTTCTTC
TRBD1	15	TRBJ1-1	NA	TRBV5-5	CASSYIWDRGAEAFF	TGTGCCAGCAGCTACATTTGGGACAGGGGAGCTGAAGCTTTCTTT
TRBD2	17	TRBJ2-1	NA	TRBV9	CASSVDPTSGLYNEQFF	TGTGCCAGCAGCGTAGATCCCACTAGCGGACTATACAATGAGCAGTTCTTC
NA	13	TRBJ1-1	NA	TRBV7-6	CASSFPENTEAFF	TGTGCCAGCAGCTTTCCCGAGAACACTGAAGCTTTCTTT
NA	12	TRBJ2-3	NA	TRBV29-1	CSVPGVRDTQYF	TGCAGCGTCCCCGGCGTTAGAGATACGCAGTATTTT
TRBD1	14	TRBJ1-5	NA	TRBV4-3	CASSQDRGYQPQHF	TGCGCCAGCAGCCAGGACAGGGGCTACCAGCCCCAGCATTTT
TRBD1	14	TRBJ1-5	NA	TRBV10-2	CASSEGQGNQPQHF	TGCGCCAGCAGTGAAGGACAGGGCAATCAGCCCCAGCATTTT
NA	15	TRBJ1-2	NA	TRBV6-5	CASSSRLDGMVGYTF	TGTGCCAGCAGTTCTCGTCTCGACGGAATGGTTGGCTACACCTTC
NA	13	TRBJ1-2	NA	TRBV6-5	CAIGLGQNYGYTF	TGTGCGATAGGCCTGGGACAAAACTATGGCTACACCTTC
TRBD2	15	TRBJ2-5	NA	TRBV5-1	CASRQGLAVKETQYF	TGCGCCAGCAGACAGGGACTAGCGGTAAAAGAGACCCAGTACTTC